This TCR beta chain came from a study of shared clonotypes between healthy human individuals. Overall study context: Per-donor plates numbered three CD4 naive, three CD4 memory, two CD8 naive and one CD8 memory. Notes on the study in general: Between four donors, naive CD4 clonotypes were shared at a level of approximately 5%. Rarefaction gave evidence that sorted-subset sequencing remained incomplete despite large depth.

Deep-level settings were used for running the assay. Data came from immunoSEQ multiplex PCR; TCRdb stores just in-frame clones and leaves some out. The sample lists some 2 million clones, just under 95% seen once, with roughly 1% in the top ten. As concerns this clone: Its target is unknown.

Naive CD8 populations comprised CD45RO-negative cells positively selected for CCR7, excluding terminally differentiated effector memory CD45RA+ cells. Germline V gene data show CDR1 as MNHEY and CDR2 as SMNVEV (reference sequence). This CDR3 comprises 13 residues. V was shortened by 5 bases and J by 7 bases, with 14 bases between the two germline ends. The source is a man aged 18-30 years in good health. Source material: naive CD8+ T cells sorted from blood. This sequence joins TRBV27 and TRBJ1-1; a possible D gene is TRBD1 (6 bases). CDR3 residues: CASSRYGQSEAFF. The DNA of the CDR3 is TGTGCCAGCAGTAGGTACGGACAGAGTGAAGCTTTCTTT.